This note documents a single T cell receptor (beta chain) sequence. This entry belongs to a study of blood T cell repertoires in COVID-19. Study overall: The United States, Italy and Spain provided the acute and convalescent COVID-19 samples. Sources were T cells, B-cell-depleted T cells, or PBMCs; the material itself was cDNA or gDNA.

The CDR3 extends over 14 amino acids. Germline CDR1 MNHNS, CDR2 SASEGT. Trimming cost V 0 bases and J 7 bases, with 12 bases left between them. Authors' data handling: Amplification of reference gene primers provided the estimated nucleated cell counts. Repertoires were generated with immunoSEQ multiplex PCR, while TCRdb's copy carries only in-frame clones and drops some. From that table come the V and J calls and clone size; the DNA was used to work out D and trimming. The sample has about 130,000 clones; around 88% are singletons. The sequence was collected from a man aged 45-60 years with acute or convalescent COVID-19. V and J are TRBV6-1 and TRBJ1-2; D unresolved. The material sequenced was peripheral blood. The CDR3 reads CASSEATQRRGYTF. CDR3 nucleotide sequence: TGTGCCAGCAGTGAAGCAACTCAGCGGCGTGGCTACACCTTC.